These 17 T cell receptor beta chains were all obtained from the same sample, sequenced in a study of shared clonotypes between healthy human individuals. TCRdb's table, derived via immunoSEQ multiplex PCR, lists solely in-frame clones and lacks some. The table lists some 1 million clones, about 80% of them singletons. The sequencing input was memory CD4+ T cells sorted from blood. The subset here: CD45RA-negative fraction. These receptors came from a man aged 18 to 29 in good health.

V is TRBV13 and J is TRBJ2-7, with 13 bases that match TRBD2. After removal of 5 bases from V and 5 bases from J, the junction contained 15 bases not matched to a gene. CDR1 and CDR2 from the germline V gene are PRHDT and FYEKMQ (reference sequence). This CDR3 has 18 amino acids. This CDR3 reads CASSPRLAGGPSGHEQYF. The CDR3 DNA follows: TGTGCCAGCAGCCCCCGACTAGCGGGAGGCCCGTCTGGCCACGAGCAGTACTTC.

This clone was counted once. This chain joins TRBV11-2 and TRBJ1-3; 7 nucleotides match TRBD1. Losses at the gene ends were 1 base for V and 10 bases for J; bases not matched to a gene: 4. The CDR3 length is 13 residues. Germline V lookup: CDR1 SGHAT, CDR2 FQNNGV. CDR3 nucleotides: TGTGCCAGCAGCTTAGGGGCAGGGGGTACCATATATTTT. Translated: CASSLGAGGTIYF.

This chain links TRBV15 with TRBJ2-5; TRBD2 matches at 12 bases. The V gene's germline CDR1 is LNHNV and CDR2 YYDKDF (reference sequence). The V gene end was trimmed by 0 bases and the J gene end by 4 bases; junction bases not matched to a gene: 3. The CDR3 is 16 amino acids. The DNA for the CDR3 is TGTGCCACCAGCAGAGATGGGGGACTAGCGGGAGAGACCCAGTACTTC. Residues: CATSRDGGLAGETQYF.

V usage is TRBV7-3 and J usage is TRBJ2-7; D call uncertain. The CDR3 has 16 amino acids. Looked up from germline, CDR1 is SGHTA and CDR2 is FQGTGA. Trimming left V 1 base short and J 2 bases short, with 15 bases between. The CDR3 nucleotides read TGTGCCAGCAGCTTAAGTGGCGGCAACCCGACCTACGAGCAGTACTTC. Translated, it gives CASSLSGGNPTYEQYF.

This clone was seen more than once but under ten times. This chain links TRBV4-3 with TRBJ2-1; TRBD2 aligns across 7 bases. J lost 0 bases, V lost 1 base, and 3 bases had no gene match. Germline V gene lookup returns CDR1 LGHNA and CDR2 YSLEER. This CDR3 comprises 16 residues. The DNA for the CDR3 is TGCGCCAGCAGCCAAGGGGGCGGGAGCTCCTACAATGAGCAGTTCTTC. Residues: CASSQGGGSSYNEQFF.

The chain carries TRBV10-3 and TRBJ2-7; D gene uncertain. The V end lost 3 bases, the J end lost 3 bases, and 6 bases lay between the germline ends. CDR3 size: 12 residues. Germline V gene data show CDR1 as ENHRY and CDR2 as SYGVKD. The CDR3: CAISDSRYEQYF. The CDR3, as DNA: TGTGCCATCAGTGACAGCCGCTACGAGCAGTACTTC.

The chain uses TRBV10-3 and TRBJ2-1; D gene unclear. The germline gives CDR1 ENHRY, CDR2 SYGVKD. This CDR3 contains 17 residues. V gave up 2 bases and J gave up 3 bases, with 17 bases separating them. The CDR3: CAISEPSMATGYNEQFF. The CDR3 DNA is TGTGCCATCAGTGAGCCCTCTATGGCTACGGGCTACAATGAGCAGTTCTTC.

The J gene is TRBJ2-2, the V gene TRBV9; 8 bases align to TRBD2. The CDR3 is 16 amino acids. V trimming: 0 bases; J trimming: 2 bases; junction bases outside the gene matches: 3. Per the germline V gene, CDR1 is SGDLS and CDR2 is YYNGEE. Here the CDR3 reads CASSVAGGTNTGELFF. The CDR3 DNA follows: TGTGCCAGCAGCGTAGCGGGGGGGACCAACACCGGGGAGCTGTTTTTT.

This clone was detected a few times. The chain employs TRBV12-2 and TRBJ1-2. TRBV12-2 is labeled a pseudogene. The CDR3 has 15 amino acids. DNA for the CDR3: TGTGCAAGTCGCTCGCTTACCGGGACGTATTATGGCTACACCTTC. It specifies CASRSLTGTYYGYTF.

The gene calls are TRBV4-2 and TRBJ2-7; D is unclear. The CDR3 consists of 14 residues. Germline V CDR1 and CDR2: LGHNA, YNFKEQ. The V gene lost 1 base and the J gene lost 0 bases, with 7 bases spanning the gap. CDR3 residues: CASSQGIGSYEQYF. Written as DNA, the CDR3 is TGTGCCAGCAGCCAAGGAATCGGCTCCTACGAGCAGTACTTC.

The rearrangement uses TRBV5-1 and TRBJ1-2; tentatively, D is TRBD1 (6 bases). Trimming left V 4 bases short and J 8 bases short, with 15 bases between. CDR3 size: 13 residues. Germline CDR1 and CDR2: SGHRS and YFSETQ. The chain's CDR3 is CASSRRTAEGYTF. The CDR3 DNA reads as TGCGCCAGCAGCAGGAGGACAGCCGAGGGCTACACCTTC.

This chain links TRBV7-2 with TRBJ2-1; the D gene is possibly TRBD1 (5 bases). V lost 6 bases to trimming and J lost 0 bases, with 12 bases between them. CDR3 length: 15 amino acids. Germline assignment: CDR1 SGHTA and CDR2 FQGNSA. CDR3 DNA: TGTGCCAGCAGTTCCGTCCAGGGCTCCTACAATGAGCAGTTCTTC. This sequence encodes CASSSVQGSYNEQFF.

This clone has only one observation. J is TRBJ1-1 and V is TRBV5-6; the D gene is possibly TRBD1 (6 bases). This CDR3 is built from 15 residues. Trimming removed 0 bases at V and 3 bases at J, with 12 bases between. Germline CDR1 and CDR2: SGHDT and YYEEEE. CDR3 loop: CASSLVWGPDTEAFF. The CDR3 DNA reads TGTGCCAGCAGCTTGGTTTGGGGGCCGGACACTGAAGCTTTCTTT.

The chain carries TRBV10-2 and TRBJ1-1, with 7 nucleotides matching TRBD1. In germline, CDR1 is WSHSY, CDR2 SAAADI. The CDR3 sequence is 14 residues long. J gave up 1 base and V 5 bases, and 4 bases lay outside the gene matches. Here the CDR3 DNA reads TGCGCCAGCAGTCTGACAGGGTGGAACACTGAAGCTTTCTTT. Encoded protein: CASSLTGWNTEAFF.

This sequence joins TRBV18 and TRBJ1-4; D is ambiguous. The V end was cut by 6 bases, the J end by 8 bases, with 16 bases between. Germline V gene data show CDR1 as KGHSH and CDR2 as LQKENI. This CDR3 comprises 14 residues. The CDR3 region is CASSPEGGFEKLFF. CDR3 DNA: TGTGCCAGCTCCCCCGAGGGCGGGTTCGAAAAACTGTTTTTT.

The rearrangement uses TRBV27 and TRBJ1-2; 7 bases align to TRBD1. This CDR3 comprises 13 residues. Germline values: CDR1 MNHEY, CDR2 SMNVEV (reference sequence). Trimming removed 6 bases from V and 8 bases from J; junction bases left unmatched: 9. The CDR3 sequence: CASRSTGVGGYTF. The CDR3 nucleotides are TGTGCCAGCAGATCTACAGGGGTGGGGGGCTACACCTTC.

The table lists this clone with a few counts. The rearrangement joins TRBV29-1 to TRBJ2-7; D gene ambiguous. V was cut by 0 bases and J by 0 bases, with 15 bases left in between. CDR3 length: 16 residues. Germline V gene data show CDR1 as SQVTM and CDR2 as ANQGSEA. The CDR3, as DNA: TGCAGCGTTGAAGACCACTCGAACGAAGCCTCCTACGAGCAGTACTTC. Translation gives CSVEDHSNEASYEQYF.